This entry features one TCR beta chain sequence. Germline-derived CDR1 and CDR2 are MNHNS and SASEGT. Between the trimmed V and J ends, which lost 4 bases and 3 bases, there was a span of 16 bases. This CDR3 has 16 amino acids. The repertoire was sequenced with immunoSEQ multiplex PCR; TCRdb's copy has only in-frame clones and lacks some. The sample lists over 45,000 clones; approximately 89% were seen once. The sample comes from a study of control samples from healthy donors and cancer patients. This sequence originates from a man aged 40-49 years with colorectal cancer. This chain joins TRBV6-1 and TRBJ1-3; D not resolved. The sequenced sample consisted of PBMCs. CDR3 nucleotide sequence: TGTGCCAGCAGTGCTACCGGGGAGGGAGTTGGAAACACCATATATTTT. This sequence encodes CASSATGEGVGNTIYF.